The source of this TCR beta chain is a study of response to subunit inactivated influenza vaccine (dated by TCRdb to between 2017 and 2018). In the study overall: The study used deep quantitative T cell receptor repertoire profiling to track responses to a trivalent subunit inactivated influenza vaccine.

On the study overall, not on this receptor specifically: The authors proposed that each seasonal influenza vaccination may bring in only a limited number of new T cells.

Preparation of the library involved RT-PCR. Sequencing was performed on an Illumina HiSeq 2500. TCRdb redid the processing of the public reads, applying fastp at Q25 and MiXCR, and retained in-frame beta chains. Each CDR3 protein appears once, grouped with its most common genes and DNA. The sample table lists around 750,000 distinct CDR3 sequences, 21% of them with a count of one. The ten biggest clones cover roughly 10% of the sample. In the case of this clonotype: The antigen it recognizes is unknown. The input lacks base qualities; no much larger clone sits a single base away.

The CDR3 has 16 amino acids, counting the end cysteine and phenylalanine. Only CDR3 DNA is held: 48 bases, read in frame from base 1. The germline V end is reduced by 4 bases and the J end by 5 bases; junction bases left unmatched: 9. This sequence uses TRBV12-3 or TRBV12-4 and TRBJ2-1; a stretch of 9 junction bases matches TRBD2. The starting material was PBMCs from blood, obtained 5 days after vaccination. The sequence came from a man aged 45-60 years who received an inactivated influenza vaccine. Donor details come from another sample of the same person, matched by shared clones. The CDR3 is CASSSPPAGGHNEQFF. The DNA sequence is as follows: TGTGCCAGCAGTTCCCCGCCAGCGGGGGGACACAATGAGCAGTTCTTC.